These 28 T cell receptor beta chains were all obtained from the same sample, sequenced in a study of cytomegalovirus exposure and HLA in healthy donors. Profiled with immunoSEQ multiplex PCR; TCRdb holds only in-frame clones, not every one. The sample lists 60,000 to 65,000 clones, about 96% occurring once. The sequenced sample consisted of PBMCs. The receptors derive from a woman aged 18 to 35 in good health and CMV-seronegative.

The V call is TRBV7-2, the J call TRBJ2-7, with TRBD2 matching over 8 bases. CDR1 is SGHTA and CDR2 is FQGNSA in the germline V gene. This CDR3 region has 19 residues. With 7 bases clipped from V and 4 bases from J, the junction kept 24 bases outside the gene matches. CDR3 nucleotide sequence: TGTGCCAGCACCCCGTACCCGCCTAGGGACTCCCGGGGGGGATACGAGCAGTACTTC. Translating gives CASTPYPPRDSRGGYEQYF.

The chain employs TRBV9 and TRBJ1-3; no definite D call. This CDR3 comprises 17 residues. V was cut by 0 bases and J by 3 bases, with 16 bases left in between. Per the germline V gene, CDR1 is SGDLS and CDR2 is YYNGEE. CDR3 in DNA: TGTGCCAGCAGCGTAGACCTGGGCCGACAAGGTGGAAACACCATATATTTT. Protein product: CASSVDLGRQGGNTIYF. The entire variable domain, with the rest obtained from reference TRBV9 and TRBJ1-3, is as follows: DSGVTQTPKHLITATGQRVTLRCSPRSGDLSVYWYQQSLDQGLQFLIQYYNGEERAKGNILERFSAQQFPDLHSELNLSSLELGDSALYFCASSVDLGRQGGNTIYFGEGSWLTVV.

J is TRBJ2-7 and V is TRBV2, with TRBD1 matching over 8 bases. The CDR3 sequence is 15 residues long. Germline V gene lookup returns CDR1 SNHLY and CDR2 FYNNEI. The junction had 7 bases not matched to a gene; V was cut back by 5 bases and J by 1 base. CDR3 bases: TGTGCCAGCAGTACACCGGGACAGGATTCCTACGAGCAGTACTTC. Its translation: CASSTPGQDSYEQYF. The full variable domain, with the rest looked up from reference TRBV2 and TRBJ2-7, is EPEVTQTPSHQVTQMGQEVILRCVPISNHLYFYWYRQILGQKVEFLVSFYNNEISEKSEIFDDQFSVERPDGSNFTLKIRSTKLEDSAMYFCASSTPGQDSYEQYFGPGTRLTVT.

The rearrangement links TRBV30 to TRBJ2-7, with D possibly matching TRBD1 (7 bases). Deletions cut 8 bases from V and 4 bases from J, with 21 bases between. Germline V gene data show CDR1 as GTSNPN and CDR2 as SVGIG (reference sequence). CDR3 length: 14 amino acids. The CDR3 sequence: CAGAGGTDLYEQYF. CDR3 bases: TGTGCCGGGGCTGGCGGGACAGACCTGTACGAGCAGTACTTC.

The chain joins TRBV2 to TRBJ2-3, with 16 bases identical to TRBD2. This CDR3 comprises 17 residues. Looked up from germline, CDR1 is SNHLY and CDR2 is FYNNEI. V shed 8 bases and J 8 bases; nucleotides not matched to a gene: 13. The chain's CDR3 is CASRPRGLAGGQGTQYF. CDR3 nucleotides: TGTGCCAGCCGCCCTCGGGGACTAGCGGGGGGGCAGGGTACGCAGTATTTT.

This chain connects TRBV1 to TRBJ2-1; the table's D call TRBD2 went unverified against the DNA. TRBV1 is annotated as a pseudogene. CDR3 length: 16 residues. The CDR3, as DNA: TGCACCAGCAGCCGGTTATTGGGGGGTGAGTACAATGAGCAGTTCTTC. This gives the protein CTSSRLLGGEYNEQFF.

The V and J genes are TRBV27 and TRBJ2-1; the D gene is possibly TRBD1 (6 bases). CDR1 and CDR2 (germline): MNHEY, SMNVEV (reference sequence). The CDR3 consists of 15 residues. The ends were cut back, 3 bases at V and 3 bases at J, with 12 bases in the middle. The CDR3: CASSLGGTNYNEQFF. The CDR3 DNA sequence: TGTGCCAGCAGTTTGGGTGGGACAAACTACAATGAGCAGTTCTTC.

This rearrangement joins TRBV9 to TRBJ2-5, with D maybe TRBD2 (6 bases). Germline CDR1 SGDLS, CDR2 YYNGEE. The CDR3 runs 16 residues. V shed 0 bases and J shed 1 base, with 13 bases lying between them. The CDR3 sequence is CASSVGGVGLQETQYF. In DNA, the CDR3 is TGTGCCAGCAGCGTAGGGGGGGTCGGTCTCCAAGAGACCCAGTACTTC. The full variable domain, with the rest looked up from reference TRBV9 and TRBJ2-5, is DSGVTQTPKHLITATGQRVTLRCSPRSGDLSVYWYQQSLDQGLQFLIQYYNGEERAKGNILERFSAQQFPDLHSELNLSSLELGDSALYFCASSVGGVGLQETQYFGPGTRLLVL.

V gene TRBV7-8 combines with J gene TRBJ2-2; D is possibly TRBD2 (6 bases). This CDR3 comprises 15 residues. The germline V and J ends were trimmed by 1 base and 7 bases, with 13 bases remaining between them. Germline V gene lookup returns CDR1 SGHVS and CDR2 FQNEAQ. CDR3 in amino acids: CASSLGSGPFGELFF. CDR3 DNA: TGTGCCAGCAGCTTAGGTAGCGGCCCTTTCGGGGAGCTGTTTTTT.

The chain has TRBV6-5 and TRBJ2-2; 7 bases agree with TRBD1. Germline loops: CDR1 MNHEY, CDR2 SVGAGI. The CDR3 totals 13 residues. V was clipped by 6 bases and J by 5 bases; unmatched bases: 3. This chain's CDR3 is CASREQGTGELFF. In nucleotides, the CDR3 is TGTGCCAGCAGAGAACAGGGGACCGGGGAGCTGTTTTTT.

The V call is TRBV4-2, the J call TRBJ2-3; the match to TRBD2 covers 8 bases. The CDR3 sequence is 17 residues long. Unmatched junction bases numbered 8, after V lost 1 base and J lost 2 bases. Germline CDR1 reads LGHNA; CDR2 reads YNFKEQ. The CDR3 is CASSQGGGLEPTDTQYF. CDR3 nucleotides: TGTGCCAGCAGCCAAGGGGGGGGACTAGAGCCCACAGATACGCAGTATTTT.

CDR3 region: CASSQGVTDTQYF. The DNA for the CDR3 is TGTGCCAGCAGCCAGGGGGTTACAGATACGCAGTATTTT. This chain links TRBV7-2 with TRBJ2-3; 7 bases are shared with TRBD1. The CDR3 sequence is 13 residues long. The trim removed 5 bases at V and 3 bases at J, leaving 2 bases unmatched. The germline gives CDR1 SGHTA, CDR2 FQGNSA. The variable domain in full, with the rest retrieved from reference TRBV7-2 and TRBJ2-3, is GAGVSQSPSNKVTEKGKDVELRCDPISGHTALYWYRQSLGQGLEFLIYFQGNSAPDKSGLPSDRFSAERTGGSVSTLTIQRTQQEDSAVYLCASSQGVTDTQYFGPGTRLTVL.

This chain joins TRBV28 and TRBJ2-5, with TRBD1 matching 7 bases. This CDR3 is 13 amino acids long. Germline V gene lookup returns CDR1 MDHEN and CDR2 SYDVKM. The V and J ends lost 5 bases and 2 bases, in that order; junction bases with no gene match: 2. The CDR3 DNA follows: TGTGCCAGCAGTCCGGGACAGCAAGAGACCCAGTACTTC. Protein: CASSPGQQETQYF. Drawing the rest from reference TRBV28 and TRBJ2-5, the complete variable domain is DVKVTQSSRYLVKRTGEKVFLECVQDMDHENMFWYRQDPGLGLRLIYFSYDVKMKEKGDIPEGYSVSREKKERFSLILESASTNQTSMYLCASSPGQQETQYFGPGTRLLVL.

The chain carries TRBV5-4 and TRBJ2-1; TRBD1 matches 9 bases. Germline V lookup: CDR1 SGHNT, CDR2 YYREEE (reference sequence). The CDR3 runs to 15 residues. V trimming: 4 bases; J trimming: 0 bases; junction bases outside the gene matches: 2. CDR3: CASSVDRGSYNEQFF. CDR3 nucleotide sequence: TGTGCCAGCAGCGTGGACAGGGGCTCCTACAATGAGCAGTTCTTC.

This sequence joins TRBV9 and TRBJ2-7, with a tentative D call TRBD2 (5 bases). The CDR3 is 13 amino acids. CDR1 and CDR2 from the germline V gene are SGDLS and YYNGEE. V lost 0 bases and J 6 bases, leaving 10 bases between the germline ends. CDR3 nucleotides: TGTGCCAGCAGCGTAGCCCCGCGGGTCGAGCAGTACTTC. This sequence encodes CASSVAPRVEQYF.

V is TRBV6-1 and J is TRBJ2-2; D not resolved. Germline assignment: CDR1 MNHNS and CDR2 SASEGT. This CDR3 is built from 12 residues. Trimming stripped 6 bases from V and 6 bases from J, with 8 bases between. This chain's CDR3 is CASSRRAGELFF. In DNA form, the CDR3 reads TGTGCCAGCAGCAGACGGGCCGGGGAGCTGTTTTTT.

The chain combines TRBV19 with TRBJ2-1; D is perhaps TRBD1 (6 bases). The CDR3 has 13 amino acids. With 6 bases removed from V and 5 bases from J, the gap between germline ends came to 11 bases. From germline, CDR1 is LNHDA and CDR2 SQIVND (reference sequence). This CDR3 is CASRRTANNEQFF. The CDR3 DNA follows: TGTGCCAGTAGGAGGACAGCCAACAATGAGCAGTTCTTC.

This rearrangement joins TRBV4-1 to TRBJ2-5, with D possibly matching TRBD2 (7 bases). Germline V CDR1 and CDR2: MGHRA, YSYEKL. The V end lost 0 bases, the J end lost 4 bases, and 18 bases lay between the germline ends. This CDR3 comprises 17 residues. Here the CDR3 DNA reads TGCGCCAGCAGCCAAGATCGGGGGACGGGGGGCGCAGAGACCCAGTACTTC. Its protein product is CASSQDRGTGGAETQYF.

This clone was observed once. J is TRBJ2-7 and V is TRBV9, with TRBD2 matching 16 bases. V shed 4 bases and J 9 bases; nucleotides not matched to a gene: 13. The CDR3 loop spans 17 amino acids. CDR1 and CDR2 (germline): SGDLS, YYNGEE. Written as DNA, the CDR3 is TGTGCCAGCAGCCCACGTCCCGGGACTAGCGGGAGGGAGGGGCAGTACTTC. Translated, it gives CASSPRPGTSGREGQYF.

This sequence joins TRBV5-6 and TRBJ2-6; no definite D call. The CDR3 is made up of 17 amino acids. CDR1 is SGHDT, CDR2 YYEEEE, per germline. V was clipped by 0 bases and J by 0 bases, with 10 bases between them. This CDR3 reads CASSLGFSASGANVLTF. CDR3 DNA: TGTGCCAGCAGCTTGGGGTTCAGTGCCTCTGGGGCCAACGTCCTGACTTTC.

This chain connects TRBV6-1 to TRBJ1-2; 7 bases agree with TRBD1. In germline, CDR1 is MNHNS, CDR2 SASEGT. The trim removed 6 bases at V and 4 bases at J, leaving 11 bases unmatched. The CDR3 runs 15 residues. The CDR3 sequence is CASSPTRQGPYGYTF. The CDR3 bases are TGTGCCAGCAGCCCCACCCGACAGGGCCCCTATGGCTACACCTTC.

The rearrangement uses TRBV4-3 and TRBJ2-4, with D tentatively TRBD1 (5 bases). Germline V gene data show CDR1 as LGHNA and CDR2 as YSLEER. Trimming removed 0 bases from V and 7 bases from J, with 10 bases in between. CDR3 size: 14 residues. This chain's CDR3 is CASSQDRAANIQYF. CDR3 in DNA: TGCGCCAGCAGCCAAGACAGGGCGGCGAACATTCAGTACTTC.

Here the CDR3 DNA reads TGTGCCAGCAGCTTGGCCTTCTCCACAGATACGCAGTATTTT. The encoded protein is CASSLAFSTDTQYF. The chain is built from TRBV11-2 and TRBJ2-3; no firm D call. There are 14 residues in the CDR3. Germline CDR1 is SGHAT and CDR2 is FQNNGV. Trimming pared 3 bases from V and 2 bases from J, leaving 9 bases between. Full variable domain (remainder filled in from reference TRBV11-2 and TRBJ2-3): EAGVAQSPRYKIIEKRQSVAFWCNPISGHATLYWYQQILGQGPKLLIQFQNNGVVDDSQLPKDRFSAERLKGVDSTLKIQPAKLEDSAVYLCASSLAFSTDTQYFGPGTRLTVL.

The rearrangement uses TRBV9 and TRBJ2-5; 10 bases align to TRBD2. CDR3 length: 15 residues. Germline CDR1 and CDR2: SGDLS and YYNGEE. V was clipped by 0 bases and J by 5 bases; unmatched bases: 4. CDR3 bases: TGTGCCAGCAGCGTAGTTGGTAGCGGGAGGGAGACCCAGTACTTC. Its translation: CASSVVGSGRETQYF.

This chain links TRBV10-3 with TRBJ1-2; D might be TRBD1 (5 bases). Deletions cut 4 bases from V and 2 bases from J, with 26 bases between. The germline CDR1 and CDR2 sequences are ENHRY and SYGVKD. This CDR3 has 19 amino acids. This CDR3 reads CAISGKLSGGGASNYGYTF. CDR3 nucleotides: TGTGCCATCAGTGGGAAACTCTCGGGAGGCGGGGCTTCCAACTATGGCTACACCTTC.

This clone came up once. This sequence joins TRBV5-1 and TRBJ2-5; TRBD1 is a possible D gene (6 bases). The CDR3 sequence is 14 residues long. Deletions cut 4 bases from V and 5 bases from J, with 15 bases between. Germline-derived CDR1 and CDR2 are SGHRS and YFSETQ. The chain's CDR3 is CASSIQGKGETQYF. The CDR3 nucleotides read TGCGCCAGCAGCATCCAGGGGAAGGGGGAGACCCAGTACTTC.

The chain combines TRBV28 with TRBJ2-7; TRBD2 aligns across 9 bases. Trimming cost V 3 bases and J 7 bases; bases outside gene matches: 10. CDR3 length: 15 amino acids. The germline gives CDR1 MDHEN, CDR2 SYDVKM. The CDR3 DNA reads as TGTGCCAGCAGTTTGAGGCGGGAGGGCCTTTGGGAGCAGTACTTC. This encodes CASSLRREGLWEQYF.

The chain couples TRBV19 to TRBJ1-1, with D possibly TRBD1 on 5 matching bases. V was clipped by 6 bases and J by 9 bases, with 8 bases between them. CDR1 LNHDA and CDR2 SQIVND come from the germline V gene (reference sequence). The CDR3 consists of 10 residues. As DNA, the CDR3 is TGTGCCAGTAGAGGGGAAAAAGCTTTCTTT. It encodes CASRGEKAFF.